A selection of T cell receptor beta chains follows, all from one sample in a study of blood T cells in healthy people across ages. TCRdb itself ran the 5' RACE reads through MiXCR, one entry per CDR3 protein. The sample lists roughly 1.9 million distinct CDR3 sequences, approximately 40% occurring once. The sample was blood. All receptors come from a human donor in good health. Each CDR3 is given with its conserved first and last residue. D genes are given only for firm matches. Not all rows give a size; the values are once, few, many and, for expanded clones, a class.

abundance	d_gene	v_gene	j_gene	CDR3aa	CDR3nt
-	TRBD2	TRBV4-3	TRBJ2-3	CAGSLFRASGGTDTQYF	TGCGCCGGCAGCCTCTTTAGGGCTAGCGGGGGTACAGATACGCAGTATTTT
-	-	TRBV6-6	TRBJ2-1	CASSYSIRGDEQFF	TGTGCCAGCAGTTACTCTATCCGGGGTGATGAGCAGTTCTTC
-	TRBD1	TRBV7-2	TRBJ2-3	CASSFGQVSQYF	TGTGCCAGCAGCTTTGGACAGGTTTCGCAGTATTTT
-	-	TRBV4-3	TRBJ2-5	CASSQNREGETQYF	TGCGCCAGCAGCCAAAACAGGGAGGGAGAGACCCAGTACTTC
-	TRBD1	TRBV2	TRBJ2-5	CASIVRPGQREETQYF	TGTGCCAGCATCGTCAGACCGGGACAGAGAGAAGAGACCCAGTACTTC
-	-	TRBV5-1	TRBJ2-2	CASSPTDTGELFF	TGCGCCAGCAGCCCGACAGACACCGGGGAGCTGTTTTTT
-	TRBD1	TRBV6-6	TRBJ1-2	CGSSHGTVYGYTF	TGTGGCAGCAGTCACGGGACAGTCTATGGCTACACCTTC
-	TRBD2	TRBV12-3/TRBV12-4	TRBJ2-3	CASKELAGGPADTQYF	TGTGCCAGCAAGGAACTAGCGGGGGGGCCGGCAGACACGCAGTATTTT
few	TRBD1	TRBV4-3	TRBJ1-2	CASSQTTGLYGYTF	TGCGCCAGCAGCCAAACGACAGGGCTCTATGGCTACACCTTC
-	-	TRBV9	TRBJ2-3	CASSKGPITDTQYF	TGTGCCAGCAGTAAAGGACCTATCACAGATACGCAGTATTTT
-	-	TRBV4-3	TRBJ2-3	CASSQEGTISSTDTQYF	TGCGCCAGCAGCCAAGAAGGCACAATCTCTAGCACAGATACGCAGTATTTT
-	TRBD2	TRBV11-1	TRBJ2-3	CASSLGLAGGNPDTQYF	TGTGCCAGCAGCCTCGGACTAGCGGGGGGGAATCCAGATACGCAGTATTTT
-	TRBD1	TRBV7-2	TRBJ2-7	CASSLPPGGLREQYF	TGTGCCAGCAGCTTACCACCAGGGGGTCTGAGGGAGCAGTACTTC
-	TRBD1	TRBV7-9	TRBJ2-7	CASSPSQGAGTYEQYF	TGTGCCAGCAGCCCCTCACAGGGGGCTGGGACCTACGAGCAGTACTTC
many	TRBD2	TRBV20-1	TRBJ2-3	CSSTSGGKDTQYF	TGCAGTTCGACTAGCGGGGGAAAAGATACGCAGTATTTT
-	TRBD1	TRBV20-1	TRBJ2-5	CSAGRPTGGLWKTQYF	TGCAGTGCGGGAAGGCCCACAGGGGGGTTATGGAAGACCCAGTACTTC
-	-	TRBV20-1	TRBJ2-1	CSPRWGYNEQFF	TGCAGTCCGAGGTGGGGATACAATGAGCAGTTCTTC
-	-	TRBV5-4	TRBJ2-4	CASSPDSTVAKNIQYF	TGTGCCAGCAGCCCGGACTCCACCGTAGCCAAAAACATTCAGTACTTC
few	TRBD1	TRBV7-2	TRBJ2-7	CASSPGKGGRWSYEQYF	TGTGCCAGCAGCCCCGGAAAAGGGGGCCGATGGTCCTACGAGCAGTACTTC
-	-	TRBV27	TRBJ1-6	CASKRREWNSPLHF	TGTGCCAGCAAAAGAAGGGAATGGAATTCACCCCTCCACTTT
-	-	TRBV6-2/TRBV6-3	TRBJ2-5	CASSYGESAQETQYF	TGTGCCAGCAGTTACGGGGAATCCGCGCAAGAGACCCAGTACTTC
few	-	TRBV20-1	TRBJ2-3	CSARGPTYGDTQYF	TGCAGTGCTAGAGGGCCCACTTACGGGGATACGCAGTATTTT
-	TRBD2	TRBV7-3	TRBJ2-3	CASSSDSGGAPDTQYF	TGTGCCAGCAGCTCTGATAGCGGGGGGGCCCCCGATACGCAGTATTTT
-	TRBD1	TRBV27	TRBJ2-2	CASSLRDSGELFF	TGTGCCAGCAGTTTAAGGGACAGCGGGGAGCTGTTTTTT
few	TRBD2	TRBV24-1	TRBJ2-1	CATSDLLGTSGGEQFF	TGTGCCACCAGTGATTTATTGGGGACTAGCGGGGGTGAGCAGTTCTTC
few	-	TRBV27	TRBJ1-5	CASSGSELLPQHF	TGTGCCAGCAGTGGTTCGGAGTTGCTGCCCCAGCATTTT
few	-	TRBV18	TRBJ2-7	CASSPTSYYEQYF	TGTGCCAGCTCACCGACATCCTACTACGAGCAGTACTTC
once	TRBD2	TRBV20-1	TRBJ2-5	CSARGWSGGVETQYF	TGCAGTGCTAGAGGTTGGAGCGGGGGAGTAGAGACCCAGTACTTC
few	TRBD1	TRBV7-2	TRBJ2-3	CASSSLPGQGTDTQYF	TGTGCCAGCAGCTCGCTACCGGGACAGGGGACAGATACGCAGTATTTT
-	TRBD1	TRBV20-1	TRBJ2-3	CSAREGGPYTQYF	TGCAGTGCTAGAGAAGGGGGCCCCTATACGCAGTATTTT
-	-	TRBV29-1	TRBJ2-1	CSVEILQGAYNEQFF	TGCAGCGTTGAAATATTACAGGGAGCCTACAATGAGCAGTTCTTC
-	-	TRBV4-1	TRBJ2-1	CASSHWNEQFF	TGCGCCAGCAGCCATTGGAATGAGCAGTTCTTC
-	TRBD1	TRBV4-3	TRBJ2-7	CASSQVGSGGYEQYF	TGCGCCAGCAGCCAAGTTGGTTCAGGGGGCTACGAGCAGTACTTC
-	-	TRBV6-6	TRBJ2-3	CAGSNRDGGTDTQYF	TGTGCCGGCAGTAACCGGGACGGAGGCACAGATACGCAGTATTTT
-	TRBD1	TRBV2	TRBJ1-5	CASRTATGDSNQPQHF	TGTGCCAGCAGAACGGCCACAGGGGATAGCAATCAGCCCCAGCATTTT
once	-	TRBV4-2	TRBJ1-5	CASSQDSSGRSNQPQHF	TGTGCCAGCAGCCAAGATAGTTCGGGACGGTCCAATCAGCCCCAGCATTTT
many	TRBD1	TRBV2	TRBJ1-6	CASSAQGAANSPLHF	TGTGCCAGCAGTGCACAGGGGGCGGCGAATTCACCCCTCCACTTT
few	TRBD1	TRBV12-3/TRBV12-4	TRBJ1-5	CASSLPDRGRQPQHF	TGTGCCAGCAGCTTACCCGACAGGGGACGGCAGCCCCAGCATTTT
few	-	TRBV4-3	TRBJ1-5	CASSRAEGQPQHF	TGCGCCAGCAGCCGGGCCGAGGGTCAGCCCCAGCATTTT
few	TRBD1	TRBV20-1	TRBJ1-6	CSAGGQGINSPLHF	TGCAGTGCGGGTGGACAGGGGATCAATTCACCCCTCCACTTT
-	TRBD1	TRBV5-5	TRBJ2-1	CASSTYRGRFYNEQFF	TGTGCCAGCAGCACCTACAGGGGGCGCTTCTACAATGAGCAGTTCTTC
few	-	TRBV25-1	TRBJ1-2	CASSDTGGPGHLRYGYTF	TGTGCCAGCAGTGACACCGGTGGACCGGGACACCTTCGGTATGGCTACACCTTC
-	-	TRBV5-1	TRBJ1-1	CATSSAPKTEAFF	TGCGCCACCTCAAGCGCTCCGAAAACTGAAGCTTTCTTT
few	-	TRBV4-2	TRBJ1-2	CASSQDWGETYGYTF	TGTGCCAGCAGCCAAGATTGGGGGGAAACTTATGGCTACACCTTC
-	TRBD1	TRBV4-3	TRBJ1-1	CASSQDGTDATEAFF	TGCGCCAGCAGCCAAGATGGGACAGATGCCACTGAAGCTTTCTTT
few	-	TRBV9	TRBJ1-2	CASSALRGNGYTF	TGTGCCAGCAGCGCCCTTCGGGGAAATGGCTACACCTTC
few	-	TRBV6-5	TRBJ2-3	CVSHSTSGGPSTDTQYF	TGTGTCAGCCATAGCACATCCGGGGGGCCGAGCACAGATACGCAGTATTTT
few	TRBD2	TRBV12-3/TRBV12-4	TRBJ2-3	CASRRLTSGGSTQYF	TGTGCCAGCCGACGTTTAACTAGCGGGGGTAGTACGCAGTATTTT